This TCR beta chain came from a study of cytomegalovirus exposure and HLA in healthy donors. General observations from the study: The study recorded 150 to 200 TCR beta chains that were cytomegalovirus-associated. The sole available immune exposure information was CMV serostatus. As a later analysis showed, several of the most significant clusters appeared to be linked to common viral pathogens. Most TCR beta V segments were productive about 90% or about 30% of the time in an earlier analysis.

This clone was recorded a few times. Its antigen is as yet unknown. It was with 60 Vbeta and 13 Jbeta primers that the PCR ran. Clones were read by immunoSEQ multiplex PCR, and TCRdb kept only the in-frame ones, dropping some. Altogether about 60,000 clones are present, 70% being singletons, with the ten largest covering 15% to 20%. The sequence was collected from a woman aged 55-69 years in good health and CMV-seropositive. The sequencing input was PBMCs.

The CDR3 sequence is CASSGGTGRGYTF. The CDR3 DNA reads TGTGCCAGCAGTGGCGGGACAGGGAGAGGCTACACCTTC. This sequence joins TRBV6-5 and TRBJ1-2, with 9 bases identical to TRBD1. Trimming removed 5 bases from V and 8 bases from J; junction bases left unmatched: 6. Per germline, CDR1 MNHEY and CDR2 SVGAGI. The CDR3 runs to 13 residues.